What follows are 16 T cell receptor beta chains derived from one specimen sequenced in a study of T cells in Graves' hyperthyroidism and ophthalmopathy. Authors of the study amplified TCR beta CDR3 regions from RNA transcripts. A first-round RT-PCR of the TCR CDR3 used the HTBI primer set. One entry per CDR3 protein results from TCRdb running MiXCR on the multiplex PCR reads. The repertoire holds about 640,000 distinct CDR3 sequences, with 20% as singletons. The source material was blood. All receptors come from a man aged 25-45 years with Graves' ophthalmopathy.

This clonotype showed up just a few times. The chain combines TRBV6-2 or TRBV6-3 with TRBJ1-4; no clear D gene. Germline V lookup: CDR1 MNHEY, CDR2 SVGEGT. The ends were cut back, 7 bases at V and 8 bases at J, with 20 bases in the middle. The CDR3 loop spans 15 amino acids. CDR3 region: CASTLDQRVGEKLFF. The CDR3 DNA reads TGTGCCAGCACCCTCGATCAGCGAGTTGGGGAAAAACTGTTTTTT.

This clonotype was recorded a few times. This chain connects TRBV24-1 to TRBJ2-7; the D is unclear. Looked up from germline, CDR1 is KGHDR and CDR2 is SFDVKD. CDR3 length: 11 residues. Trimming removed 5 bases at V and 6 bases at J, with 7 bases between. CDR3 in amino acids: CATSVGLEQYF. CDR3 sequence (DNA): TGTGCCACCAGTGTTGGGCTCGAGCAGTACTTC.

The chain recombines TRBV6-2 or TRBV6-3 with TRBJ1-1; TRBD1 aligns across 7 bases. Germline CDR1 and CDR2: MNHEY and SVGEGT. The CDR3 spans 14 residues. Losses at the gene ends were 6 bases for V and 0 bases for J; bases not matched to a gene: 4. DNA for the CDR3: TGTGCCAGCAGCAGGGACAGAATGAACACTGAAGCTTTCTTT. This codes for CASSRDRMNTEAFF.

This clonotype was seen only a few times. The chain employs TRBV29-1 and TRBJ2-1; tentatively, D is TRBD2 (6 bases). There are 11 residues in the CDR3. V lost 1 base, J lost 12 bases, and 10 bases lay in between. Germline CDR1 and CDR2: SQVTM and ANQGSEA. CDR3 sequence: CSVEGRAGQFF. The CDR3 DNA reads TGCAGCGTTGAAGGGAGGGCCGGGCAGTTCTTC.

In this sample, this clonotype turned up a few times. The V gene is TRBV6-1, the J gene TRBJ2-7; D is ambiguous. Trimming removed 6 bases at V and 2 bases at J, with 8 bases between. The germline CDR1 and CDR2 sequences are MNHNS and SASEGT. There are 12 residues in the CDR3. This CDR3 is CASSPRPYEQYF. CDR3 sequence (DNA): TGTGCCAGCAGCCCTCGACCCTACGAGCAGTACTTC.

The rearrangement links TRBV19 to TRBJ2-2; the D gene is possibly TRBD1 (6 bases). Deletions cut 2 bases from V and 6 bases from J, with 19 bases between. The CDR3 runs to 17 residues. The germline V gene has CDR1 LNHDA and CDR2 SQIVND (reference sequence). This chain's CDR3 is CASSISSAGEYAGELFF. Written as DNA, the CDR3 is TGTGCCAGTAGTATAAGCTCGGCAGGGGAGTACGCCGGGGAGCTGTTTTTT.

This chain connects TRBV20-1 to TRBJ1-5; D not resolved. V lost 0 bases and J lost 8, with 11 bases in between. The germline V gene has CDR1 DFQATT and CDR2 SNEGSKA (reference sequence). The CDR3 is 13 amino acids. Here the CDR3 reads CSARENPGEPQHF. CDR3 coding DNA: TGCAGTGCTAGAGAGAACCCTGGGGAGCCCCAGCATTTT.

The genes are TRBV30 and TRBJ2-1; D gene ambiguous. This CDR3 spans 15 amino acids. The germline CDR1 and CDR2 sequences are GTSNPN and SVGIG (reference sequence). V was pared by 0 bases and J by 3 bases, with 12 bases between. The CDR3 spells CAWSVARRHYNEQFF. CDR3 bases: TGTGCCTGGAGTGTGGCTAGACGGCACTACAATGAGCAGTTCTTC. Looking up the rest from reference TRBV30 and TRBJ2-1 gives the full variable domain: SQTIHQWPATLVQPVGSPLSLECTVEGTSNPNLYWYRQAAGRGLQLLFYSVGIGQISSEVPQNLSASRPQDRQFILSSKKLLLSDSGFYLCAWSVARRHYNEQFFGPGTRLTVL.

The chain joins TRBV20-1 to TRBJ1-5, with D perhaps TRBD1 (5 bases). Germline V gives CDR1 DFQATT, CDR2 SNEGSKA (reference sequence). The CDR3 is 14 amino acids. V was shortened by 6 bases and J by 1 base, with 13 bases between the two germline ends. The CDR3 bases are TGCAGTGCCGAAAGGGCAGGGAGCAATCAGCCCCAGCATTTT. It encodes CSAERAGSNQPQHF.

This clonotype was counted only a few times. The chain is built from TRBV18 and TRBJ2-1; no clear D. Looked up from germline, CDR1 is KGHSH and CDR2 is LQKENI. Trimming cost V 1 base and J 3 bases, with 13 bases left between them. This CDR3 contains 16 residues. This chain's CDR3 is CASSPQMDRRYNEQFF. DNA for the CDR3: TGTGCCAGCTCACCACAAATGGATCGGCGCTACAATGAGCAGTTCTTC.

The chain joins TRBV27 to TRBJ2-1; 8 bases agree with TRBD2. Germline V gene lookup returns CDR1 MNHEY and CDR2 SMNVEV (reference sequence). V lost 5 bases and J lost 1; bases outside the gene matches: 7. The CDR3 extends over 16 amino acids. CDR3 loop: CASSPSVAGSYNEQFF. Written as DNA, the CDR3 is TGTGCCAGCAGTCCCTCGGTAGCGGGGTCCTACAATGAGCAGTTCTTC.

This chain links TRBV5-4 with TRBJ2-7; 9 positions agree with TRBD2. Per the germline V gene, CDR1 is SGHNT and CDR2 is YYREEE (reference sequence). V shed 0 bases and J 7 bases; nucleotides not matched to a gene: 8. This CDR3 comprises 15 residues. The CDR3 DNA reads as TGTGCCAGCAGCTTGGAAAGACTAGCGGCGGGAGAGCAGTACTTC. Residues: CASSLERLAAGEQYF.

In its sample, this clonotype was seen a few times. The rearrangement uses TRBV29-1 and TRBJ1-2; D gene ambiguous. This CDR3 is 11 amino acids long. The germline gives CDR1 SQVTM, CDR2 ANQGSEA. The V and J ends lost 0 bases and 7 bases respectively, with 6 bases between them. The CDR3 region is CSVEERRGYTF. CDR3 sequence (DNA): TGCAGCGTTGAAGAGCGCCGTGGCTACACCTTC.

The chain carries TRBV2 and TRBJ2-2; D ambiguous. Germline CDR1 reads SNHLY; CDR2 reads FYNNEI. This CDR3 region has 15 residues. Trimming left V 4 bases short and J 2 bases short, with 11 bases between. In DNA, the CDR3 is TGTGCCAGCAGTGTTGGGTGGTTCAACACCGGGGAGCTGTTTTTT. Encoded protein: CASSVGWFNTGELFF.

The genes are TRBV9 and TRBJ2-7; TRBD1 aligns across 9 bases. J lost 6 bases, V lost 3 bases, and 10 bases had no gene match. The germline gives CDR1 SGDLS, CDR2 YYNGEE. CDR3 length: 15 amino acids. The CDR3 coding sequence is TGTGCCAGCAGCGCACGAACCGGGACAGGGTCCGAGCAGTACTTC. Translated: CASSARTGTGSEQYF.

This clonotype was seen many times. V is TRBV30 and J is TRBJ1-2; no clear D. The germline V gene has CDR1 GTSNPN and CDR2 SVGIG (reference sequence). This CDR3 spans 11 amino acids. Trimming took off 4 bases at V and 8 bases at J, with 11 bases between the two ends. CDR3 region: CAWTPPGGYTF. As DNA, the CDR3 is TGTGCCTGGACCCCTCCGGGGGGCTACACCTTC.